Each of the 14 T cell receptor beta chains below was sequenced from the same sample in a study of blood T cell repertoires in COVID-19. Assay used: immunoSEQ multiplex PCR; TCRdb lists only in-frame clones, some missing. The sample comprises 40,000 or so clones, about nine tenths of which are singletons, and 8.4% rests with the top ten. The material sequenced was peripheral blood. The receptors shown here come from a man between 60 and 70 years old with active COVID-19.

The chain has TRBV5-4 and TRBJ1-2; tentative D call: TRBD1 (5 bases). Trimming removed 3 bases at V and 4 bases at J, with 10 bases between. The CDR3 covers 13 residues. Germline CDR1 is SGHNT and CDR2 is YYREEE (reference sequence). Here the CDR3 reads CASSSGGSYGYTF. CDR3 in DNA: TGTGCCAGCAGCTCCGGGGGGAGCTATGGCTACACCTTC.

The chain combines TRBV4-3 with TRBJ2-1; D remains unclear. V was pared by 0 bases and J by 2 bases, with 11 bases between. The CDR3 runs to 16 residues. CDR1 and CDR2 (germline): LGHNA, YSLEER. CDR3 DNA sequence: TGCGCCAGCAGCCAAGAAGGTGGAGACGCCTACAATGAGCAGTTCTTC. It translates to CASSQEGGDAYNEQFF.

The chain employs TRBV19 and TRBJ2-1; 8 nucleotides line up with TRBD2. The CDR3 totals 14 residues. Germline assignment: CDR1 LNHDA and CDR2 SQIVND (reference sequence). V trimming: 7 bases; J trimming: 6 bases; junction bases outside the gene matches: 8. CDR3 amino acids: CASMSSGRPNEQFF. The CDR3, as DNA: TGTGCCAGTATGAGCAGCGGGAGACCCAATGAGCAGTTCTTC. Combining the CDR3 with reference TRBV19 and TRBJ2-1 gives the whole variable domain DGGITQSPKYLFRKEGQNVTLSCEQNLNHDAMYWYRQDPGQGLRLIYYSQIVNDFQKGDIAEGYSVSREKKESFPLTVTSAQKNPTAFYLCASMSSGRPNEQFFGPGTRLTVL.

This clone occurred once. The CDR3 reads CAWRKQSTTEAFF. The CDR3 DNA is TGTGCCTGGAGGAAACAGAGTACCACTGAAGCTTTCTTT. The chain employs TRBV30 and TRBJ1-1; D is uncertain. The ends were cut back, 3 bases at V and 4 bases at J, with 12 bases in the middle. Germline loops: CDR1 GTSNPN, CDR2 SVGIG (reference sequence). This CDR3 is 13 amino acids long. The full variable domain, with the rest looked up from reference TRBV30 and TRBJ1-1, is SQTIHQWPATLVQPVGSPLSLECTVEGTSNPNLYWYRQAAGRGLQLLFYSVGIGQISSEVPQNLSASRPQDRQFILSSKKLLLSDSGFYLCAWRKQSTTEAFFGQGTRLTVV.

In its sample, this clone was seen a few times. This sequence joins TRBV7-8 and TRBJ1-1, with D tentatively TRBD1 (6 bases). The CDR3 extends over 13 amino acids. Trimming pared 2 bases from V and 4 bases from J, leaving 8 bases between. Germline V lookup: CDR1 SGHVS, CDR2 FQNEAQ. The CDR3 protein is CASSLTGSTEAFF. The CDR3 bases are TGTGCCAGCAGCTTAACAGGGAGCACTGAAGCTTTCTTT. Together with reference TRBV7-8 and TRBJ1-1, the CDR3 gives the full variable domain: GAGVSQSPRYKVAKRGQDVALRCDPISGHVSLFWYQQALGQGPEFLTYFQNEAQLDKSGLPSDRFFAERPEGSVSTLKIQRTQQEDSAVYLCASSLTGSTEAFFGQGTRLTVV.

The chain joins TRBV6-5 to TRBJ2-7, with D possibly being TRBD2 (5 bases). The germline V and J ends were trimmed by 3 bases and 9 bases, with 15 bases remaining between them. This CDR3 contains 13 residues. Germline V CDR1 and CDR2: MNHEY, SVGAGI. The CDR3 DNA is TGTGCCAGCAGTTATCGCGAGTTTGGAGGGCAGTACTTC. Amino acid sequence: CASSYREFGGQYF.

The chain recombines TRBV7-8 with TRBJ1-4; D may be TRBD1 (6 bases). The CDR3 is 16 residues long. V lost 3 bases and J lost 14, with 25 bases in between. Per germline, CDR1 SGHVS and CDR2 FQNEAQ. The CDR3 spells CASSLGNRQGLSVLFF. Written as DNA, the CDR3 is TGTGCCAGCAGCTTGGGTAATCGGCAGGGGTTATCCGTCCTGTTTTTT.

This chain uses TRBV5-1 with TRBJ2-2; tentative D call: TRBD2 (6 bases). The CDR3 totals 17 residues. Between the trimmed V and J ends, which lost 4 bases and 2 bases, there was a span of 18 bases. Germline CDR1 SGHRS, CDR2 YFSETQ. The CDR3 here is CASSLLPGVANTGELFF. CDR3 in DNA: TGCGCCAGCAGCCTATTACCGGGGGTCGCAAACACCGGGGAGCTGTTTTTT.

This sequence joins TRBV10-3 and TRBJ2-4; 8 bases map to TRBD1. With 6 bases clipped from V and 3 bases from J, the junction kept 4 bases outside the gene matches. The CDR3 is made up of 14 amino acids. Germline loops: CDR1 ENHRY, CDR2 SYGVKD. CDR3 region: CAISPGTGKNIQYF. The CDR3 DNA follows: TGTGCCATCAGCCCCGGGACAGGCAAAAACATTCAGTACTTC.

This sequence joins TRBV3-1 (or the pseudogene TRBV3-2) and TRBJ2-6; 7 nucleotides align to TRBD1. Germline V CDR1 and CDR2: LGHDT, YNNKEL (reference sequence). After removal of 2 bases from V and 2 bases from J, the junction contained 3 bases not matched to a gene. The CDR3 runs to 16 residues. The CDR3 region is CASSQTTGAGANVLTF. The CDR3 DNA follows: TGTGCCAGCAGCCAAACCACAGGGGCTGGGGCCAACGTCCTGACTTTC.

The V and J genes are TRBV5-1 and TRBJ1-4; maybe TRBD1 (6 bases). The V end lost 3 bases, the J end lost 3 bases, and 21 bases lay between the germline ends. The CDR3 has 18 amino acids. CDR1 and CDR2 (germline): SGHRS, YFSETQ. The DNA for the CDR3 is TGCGCCAGCAGCTCGCTGTCGTCCAGGGGCGCTTCTAATGAAAAACTGTTTTTT. Amino acids: CASSSLSSRGASNEKLFF.

J is TRBJ2-7 and V is TRBV7-2, with 9 positions matching TRBD2. V was clipped by 1 base and J by 0 bases; unmatched bases: 7. Germline V gene data show CDR1 as SGHTA and CDR2 as FQGNSA. This CDR3 is built from 17 residues. Here the CDR3 reads CASSLGWREGPSYEQYF. CDR3 DNA: TGTGCCAGCAGCTTAGGATGGCGGGAGGGACCCTCCTACGAGCAGTACTTC. Full variable domain (rest looked up from reference TRBV7-2 and TRBJ2-7): GAGVSQSPSNKVTEKGKDVELRCDPISGHTALYWYRQSLGQGLEFLIYFQGNSAPDKSGLPSDRFSAERTGGSVSTLTIQRTQQEDSAVYLCASSLGWREGPSYEQYFGPGTRLTVT.

This clone was seen more than once but under ten times. The chain joins TRBV4-1 to TRBJ1-3, with D perhaps matching TRBD1 (5 bases). This CDR3 contains 14 residues. The germline CDR1 and CDR2 sequences are MGHRA and YSYEKL. V was clipped by 4 bases and J by 3 bases, with 10 bases between them. In nucleotides, the CDR3 is TGCGCCAGCAGCCCGTGGGACTTTGGAAACACCATATATTTT. The encoded protein is CASSPWDFGNTIYF.

This chain joins TRBV6-6 and TRBJ2-1, with D possibly TRBD2 on 6 matching bases. The CDR3 is 14 amino acids. Germline CDR1 reads MNHNY; CDR2 reads SVGAGI (reference sequence). V gave up 8 bases and J gave up 4 bases, with 15 bases separating them. Here the CDR3 reads CASHPGLAYNEQFF. For the CDR3, the DNA is TGTGCCAGCCATCCAGGGCTAGCGTACAATGAGCAGTTCTTC.